This entry features one TCR beta chain sequence. Compared with germline, one end of the junction differs, possibly owing to a read error. TCRdb passed the 5' RACE reads through MiXCR, listing each CDR3 protein once. This table holds about 450,000 distinct CDR3 sequences, approximately 17% found once. This specimen comes from a study of identical twins. Germline CDR1 reads SSHAT; CDR2 reads FNYEAQ (reference sequence). The CDR3 totals 14 residues. The chain is built from TRBV7-7 and TRBJ2-1, with D possibly matching TRBD2 (5 bases). The source of this sequence is a man aged 50-59 years in good health. The sequencing sample was made of naive T cells sorted from blood. CDR3 DNA: TGTGCTAGCAGCTTCGGTCTCGGCGGGAATGAGCAGTTCTTC. Residues: CASSFGLGGNEQFF.